This TCR beta chain is drawn from a study of cytomegalovirus exposure and HLA in healthy donors (dated by TCRdb to between 2016 and 2019). Looking at the study overall: According to an earlier analysis of 550 to 700 of the donors, about 179 million T cells yielded 95 million to 140 million unique TCR beta sequences and about 280 Gb of sequence data. Besides the first cohort of roughly 660 subjects, a separate validation cohort made up of around 120 different subjects was used. HLA typing included class I and class II loci at four-digit resolution. An early release that covered roughly 600 HLA-typed donors contained about 290 gigabases of sequencing data and some 87 million unique TCR sequences. All discovery cohort repertoires had been generated on a single sequencing platform. Across 398 genotyped donors of the cohort, an average of about 200,000 unique TCR beta nucleotide sequences per donor were sequenced, and roughly 17% of those sequences were non-productive. Because of strong linkage in the cohort, four or five DR-DQ haplotypes were treated as single units for association and clustering. In a later analysis, previously published TCR beta repertoires from 550 to 750 donors were re-analyzed and high-resolution HLA genotyping was added so that TCR occurrence patterns could be studied. Donor age, sex, ethnicity and CMV serostatus were compiled together with the repertoire data. Rather than drawing on any new phenotypic data, the later analysis identified candidate immune exposures from TCR beta sequences and the way those sequences occurred across donors. To decide whether each TCR beta V gene segment behaved as functional or pseudogenic, an earlier analysis of some 580 of the donors relied on high-throughput TCR beta sequencing. The T cell repertoires of roughly 660 subjects were profiled by immunosequencing and related to cytomegalovirus serostatus. Of the 300 to 500 genotyped donors, more than 75% were placed in the genetic ancestry cluster associated with self-reported Caucasian donors. The number of typed donors differed by locus: roughly 629-640 for A, B, C, DRB1 and DQB1; 522 for DQA1; about 600 for DPA1; and around 470 for DPB1. The study aimed to test whether cataloging public T cell receptors could reveal signatures of past pathogen exposure. Genome-wide SNP genotypes for about 65% of the 666 donors were used in a later genetic analysis, which treated that subset as a discovery cohort. To predict cytomegalovirus infection status, the study combined high-throughput TCR immunosequencing, statistical association of individual TCRs with disease status, and machine learning.

This clone was observed a few times. No antigen is known for it. Per-base qualities were not stored, and no clone one base away is much larger. The cohort comprised several hundred healthy bone marrow donors. All cohort members were sampled while nominally healthy, although unrecorded immune exposures were likely present. The donor tested CMV seronegative and was one of the 352 seronegative cohort members. A peripheral blood sample was provided by each donor, and peripheral blood mononuclear cells were used for TCR beta sequencing. Genomic DNA was extracted from the blood cell samples with the Qiagen DNeasy Blood Extraction Kit. Library preparation employed the immunoSEQ multiplex PCR assay. For the multiplex PCR, a mixture combining 60 forward primers for TCR Vbeta segments and 13 reverse primers for TCR Jbeta segments was used. The CDR3 region of rearranged TCR beta genes was amplified from genomic DNA with a multiplex PCR assay. The Illumina HiSeq System was used to sequence the amplified TCR beta libraries as 87-base-pair reads. The authors' pipeline ran thus. Across the 600 to 700 repertoires, a later analysis counted tens of millions of unique TCR beta chains, approximately 10 million of which were shared by at least two donors. Raw reads were error-corrected and collapsed into unique sequences by a nearest-neighbor algorithm in which closely related sequences were merged to remove PCR and sequencing errors. Alignment of CDR3 sequences to IMGT reference sequences was used to assign V, D and J gene segments. For a sequence to be retained, a match of at least six nucleotides to both a V gene segment and a J gene segment was required. A rearrangement counted as productive if the CDR3 had no stop codons and remained in frame with V and J, and every other rearrangement counted as non-productive. CDR3 was defined according to IMGT convention as the region running from the second conserved V-encoded cysteine to the conserved J-encoded phenylalanine. The earlier analysis of 500 to 750 of the donors excluded any sequence lacking an unambiguous match to a single V gene segment. An earlier analysis of approximately 590 of the donors called V segments functional above 56.7% productive rearrangements and segregating when the between-donor standard deviation exceeded 5%. A statistical classification framework was built to diagnose cytomegalovirus status from the catalog of TCR beta chain sequences. In a later analysis, TCR nucleotide sequences were compared against IMGT/GENE-DB human TR gene sequences so that V and J genes could be assigned. The TCRdist pipeline was used in a later analysis to assign CDR3 sequences and most-parsimonious VDJ recombination scenarios. In a later analysis, each TCR beta chain was defined by its CDR3 amino acid sequence together with its V-gene family, and reads lacking a unique V-gene family were excluded. To address suspected cross-contamination and a sequencing artifact, a later analysis removed 592 highly shared, low-generation-probability nucleotide sequences. In a later analysis, a clonal expansion index was calculated for each public chain from normalized within-repertoire ranks of inferred template counts. In a later analysis, generation probabilities were computed using a VDJ recombination model fitted to out-of-frame rearrangements, and the results were checked against IGoR. In a later analysis, TCR-TCR, TCR-HLA and TCR-CMV co-occurrence was scored with hypergeometric tests, and a repertoire-size bias correction was applied to TCR pairs. False discovery rates were estimated in a later analysis by permuting HLA or CMV assignments 20 times. A later analysis grouped co-occurring TCRs with DBSCAN, adding TCRdist sequence similarity when clustering within HLA-allele-positive subsets. Co-occurrence clustering excluded repertoires with fewer than 30,000 or more than 120,000 public chains, plus five with anomalous nucleotide sharing. What TCRdb holds here is the immuneACCESS table cut down to in-frame rearrangements. Part of the clones is not present; checked against another copy, under half of the missing clones reflect an unresolved V gene, and the others are unexplained. For V, J and clone size, that table is used; D and trimming come from the DNA. The sample table shows 150,000 to 200,000 clones, and roughly three quarters are seen once. The ten largest clonotypes hold about an eighth of the sample.

V was cut back by 1 base and J by 2 bases, leaving a gap of 15 bases between them. CDR1 and CDR2 are read off the germline V gene as MNHNS and SASEGT. The CDR3, from cysteine to phenylalanine, totals 17 residues. Only the CDR3 region is kept as DNA, spanning 51 bases read in frame from base 1. Here is what the overall study found, with its caveats: A few of the identified cytomegalovirus-associated TCR beta chains were confirmed in vitro to be specific for cytomegalovirus antigens. It was suggested by the authors that the approach could potentially be generalized to other disease states and immunological phenotypes. Because counts were too low, about 15 rarely observed V segments, including chromosome 9 orphons, were left out of the earlier analysis of approximately 500 of the donors. Several of the top co-occurrence clusters appeared to be linked to parvovirus B19, influenza, CMV and Epstein-Barr virus, according to a later analysis. An association between a missense DCLRE1C variant and V-gene and J-gene trimming of TCR beta chains was found in a later genetic analysis and replicated in an independent cohort. Assigning TCR associations to individual alleles was difficult when HLA alleles, especially DR and DQ, strongly co-occurred. Because some donors lacked HLA typing at each locus, the association tests relied only on the typed subset. Specific HLA alleles were associated with over 15,000 TCR beta sequences at a false discovery rate of 0.05 in a later analysis. In the study, approximately 150 TCR beta chains were listed as associated with cytomegalovirus. In a later analysis, most CMV-associated TCR beta chains were found to appear HLA-restricted, with HLA associations seemingly driven largely by CMV exposure. Linkage disequilibrium might explain the correlated functional status among segregating V segments, but an unknown experimental factor could not be ruled out. A cluster of highly shared sequence variants was judged likely to be a technical artifact of the sequencing pipeline. The presence/absence analyses assumed that sequencing depth was roughly uniform across donors, and that assumption may not be true. A further reported finding was that TCR beta sequences accurately predicted the HLA-A and HLA-B alleles for most subjects in the first cohort. An earlier analysis of some 590 of the donors showed that most TCR beta V segments appeared in productive rearrangements either about 87% or about 30% of the time, which broadly matched IMGT annotations. The cohort was sequenced for TCR beta chains only, and without alpha or paired-chain data the features that could be detected were limited. Because the 87-base-pair reads could not distinguish some IMGT-functional V segments, including TRBV6-2 and TRBV6-3, those segments were excluded. Immune exposure information for the cohort was limited to CMV serostatus. A later analysis found that HLA-associated TCR beta chains were more clonally expanded and had lower generation probabilities than equally common non-associated chains. Cytomegalovirus status was reported to be diagnosed by the classifier with high specificity and sensitivity in both the original and validation cohorts. In a later genetic analysis, fewer N-insertions in productive TCRs were reported among donors in an Asian-associated ancestry cluster than the approximately 710-donor mean. Most TCR sequences were observed very rarely across donors, whereas some public TCRs were present in many individuals. According to a later analysis, TCR association rates differed among HLA loci, with DRB1 alleles showing the most associated TCRs and HLA-C alleles showing the fewest.

This sequence originates from a woman in her forties in good health and CMV-seronegative. The chain couples TRBV6-1 to TRBJ1-5, with TRBD1 perhaps the D gene, on 6 matching bases. Sequenced material: PBMCs. The nucleotide sequence reads TGTGCCAGCAGTGAAGAGGTCAGGGGAAGTGGCAATCAGCCCCAGCATTTT. The translation is CASSEEVRGSGNQPQHF.